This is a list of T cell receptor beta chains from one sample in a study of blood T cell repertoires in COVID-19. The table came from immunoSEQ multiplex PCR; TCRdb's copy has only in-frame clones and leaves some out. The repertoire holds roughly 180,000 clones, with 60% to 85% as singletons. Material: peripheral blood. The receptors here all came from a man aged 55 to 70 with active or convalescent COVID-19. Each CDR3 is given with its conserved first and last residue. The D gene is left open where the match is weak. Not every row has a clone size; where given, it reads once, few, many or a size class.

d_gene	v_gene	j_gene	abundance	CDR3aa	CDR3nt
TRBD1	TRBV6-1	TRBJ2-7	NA	CASSEAPLLPWTGWRDEQYF	TGTGCCAGCAGTGAAGCACCTCTCCTCCCTTGGACAGGGTGGAGGGACGAGCAGTACTTC
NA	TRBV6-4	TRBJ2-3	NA	CASSDPSDSTDTQYF	TGTGCCAGCAGTGACCCTAGCGACAGCACAGATACGCAGTATTTT
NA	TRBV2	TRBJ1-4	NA	CASNRVNEKLFF	TGTGCCAGCAACAGGGTCAATGAAAAACTGTTTTTT
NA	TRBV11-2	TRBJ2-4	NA	CASSLGWGGVAKNIQYF	TGTGCCAGCAGCTTAGGTTGGGGCGGGGTAGCCAAAAACATTCAGTACTTC
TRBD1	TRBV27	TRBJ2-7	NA	CASSRQGSYEQYF	TGTGCCAGCAGCCGACAGGGTAGCTACGAGCAGTACTTC
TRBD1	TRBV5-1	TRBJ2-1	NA	CASTTDGGQGVNEQFF	TGCGCCAGCACCACGGATGGAGGACAGGGAGTCAATGAGCAGTTCTTC
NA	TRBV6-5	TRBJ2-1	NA	CASSYPADEQFF	TGTGCCAGCAGTTACCCTGCGGATGAGCAGTTCTTC
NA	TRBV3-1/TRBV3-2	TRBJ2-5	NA	CASSQGHLQETQYF	TGTGCCAGCAGCCAAGGACATCTCCAAGAGACCCAGTACTTC
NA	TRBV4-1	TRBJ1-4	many	CASSPPSQVRSEKLFF	TGCGCCAGCAGCCCGCCCTCACAGGTTAGGAGTGAAAAACTGTTTTTT
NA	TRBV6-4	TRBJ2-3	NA	CASSSGVSADTQYF	TGTGCCAGCTCGTCGGGAGTTTCCGCAGATACGCAGTATTTT
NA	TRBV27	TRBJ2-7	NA	CASRPQGRAYEQYF	TGTGCCAGTCGACCCCAGGGCCGAGCCTACGAGCAGTACTTC
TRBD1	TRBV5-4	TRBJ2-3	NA	CASSRSGTGPDTQYF	TGTGCCAGCAGTCGCTCCGGGACAGGGCCAGATACGCAGTATTTT
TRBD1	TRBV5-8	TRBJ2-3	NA	CASSRGQGADTQYF	TGTGCCAGCAGCCGGGGACAGGGGGCAGATACGCAGTATTTT
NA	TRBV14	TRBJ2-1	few	CASSRGGNFNNEQFF	TGTGCCAGCAGCCGTGGCGGGAATTTCAATAATGAGCAGTTCTTC
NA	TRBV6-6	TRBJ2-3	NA	CASSYRGPDTQYF	TGTGCCAGCAGTTACCGAGGGCCAGATACGCAGTATTTT
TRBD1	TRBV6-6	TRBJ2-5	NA	CASKTGRVVEETQYF	TGTGCCAGCAAGACAGGGCGAGTGGTTGAGGAGACCCAGTACTTC
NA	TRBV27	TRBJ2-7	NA	CASSLSTRYEQYF	TGTGCCAGCAGTTTATCGACAAGATACGAGCAGTACTTC
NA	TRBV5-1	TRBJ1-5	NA	CASSLSGENQPQHF	TGCGCCAGCAGCTTGTCCGGGGAAAATCAGCCCCAGCATTTT
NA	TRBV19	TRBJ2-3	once	CASSLSSSTGTDTQYF	TGTGCCAGTAGTCTATCAAGTTCCACCGGCACAGATACGCAGTATTTT
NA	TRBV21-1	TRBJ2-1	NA	CASSKALSVAPPQTSYNEQFF	TGTGCCAGCAGCAAAGCGCTTTCCGTGGCCCCCCCACAAACGTCGTACAATGAGCAGTTCTTC
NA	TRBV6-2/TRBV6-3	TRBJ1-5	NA	CASSSPEGRKSQPQHF	TGTGCCAGCAGTTCGCCGGAGGGCCGAAAAAGTCAGCCCCAGCATTTT
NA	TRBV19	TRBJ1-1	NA	CASNSRVQFPEAFF	TGTGCCAGTAACAGCAGGGTGCAGTTTCCTGAAGCTTTCTTT
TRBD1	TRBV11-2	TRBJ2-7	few	CASSSGQGIYEQYF	TGTGCCAGCAGCTCAGGACAGGGAATCTACGAGCAGTACTTC
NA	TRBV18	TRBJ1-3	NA	CASSLREYAGNTIYF	TGTGCCAGCTCACTCCGCGAGTATGCTGGAAACACCATATATTTT
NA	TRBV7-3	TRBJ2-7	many	CASSSTPPGEQYF	TGTGCCAGCAGCTCGACCCCTCCCGGGGAGCAGTACTTC
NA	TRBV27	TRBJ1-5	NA	CASSLGVRQPQHF	TGTGCCAGCAGTTTAGGAGTACGTCAGCCCCAGCATTTT
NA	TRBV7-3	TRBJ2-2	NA	CASSHGQTGELFF	TGTGCCAGCAGCCATGGACAGACCGGGGAGCTGTTTTTT
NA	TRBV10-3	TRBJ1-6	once	CAISESIGGDSPLHF	TGTGCCATCAGTGAGTCAATAGGGGGGGATTCACCCCTCCACTTT
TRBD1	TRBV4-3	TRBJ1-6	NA	CASSQIQGANSPLHF	TGCGCCAGCAGCCAGATACAGGGGGCTAATTCACCCCTCCACTTT
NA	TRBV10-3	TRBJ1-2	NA	CAISGSQGRGYGYTF	TGTGCCATCAGTGGTTCCCAGGGGAGAGGCTATGGCTACACCTTC
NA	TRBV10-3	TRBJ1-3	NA	CAISEQVTSGNTIYF	TGTGCCATCAGTGAGCAGGTTACTTCTGGAAACACCATATATTTT
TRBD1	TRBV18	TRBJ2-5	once	CASSLGTGEETQYF	TGTGCCAGCTCACTCGGGACAGGGGAAGAGACCCAGTACTTC
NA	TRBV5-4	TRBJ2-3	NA	CASSSRTREDTQYF	TGTGCCAGCAGCTCACGAACGAGAGAGGATACGCAGTATTTT
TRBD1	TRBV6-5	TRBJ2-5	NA	CASTIQGSQETQYF	TGTGCCAGCACTATACAGGGGTCCCAAGAGACCCAGTACTTC
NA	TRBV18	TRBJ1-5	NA	CASSPSGRDQPQHF	TGTGCCAGCTCACCAAGCGGGAGGGATCAGCCCCAGCATTTT
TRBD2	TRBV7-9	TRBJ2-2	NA	CASSRASGSVTGELFF	TGTGCCAGCAGCAGGGCTAGCGGGAGTGTCACCGGGGAGCTGTTTTTT
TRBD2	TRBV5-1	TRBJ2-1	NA	CASSLAGGMYNEQFF	TGCGCCAGCAGCTTAGCGGGAGGGATGTACAATGAGCAGTTCTTC
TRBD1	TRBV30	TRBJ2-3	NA	CAWSAKRSGTAMNF	TGTGCCTGGAGTGCAAAAAGATCCGGGACAGCCATGAATTTT
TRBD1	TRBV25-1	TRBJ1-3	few	CASSEGGTGFPHTIYF	TGTGCCAGCAGTGAAGGGGGGACAGGGTTCCCTCACACCATATATTTT
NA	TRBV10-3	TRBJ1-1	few	CAIEGDSNTEAFF	TGTGCCATCGAGGGGGATTCGAACACTGAAGCTTTCTTT
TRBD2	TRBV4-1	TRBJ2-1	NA	CASSQPGLAGPNEQFF	TGCGCCAGCAGCCAACCAGGACTAGCGGGACCCAATGAGCAGTTCTTC
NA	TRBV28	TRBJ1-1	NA	CASRLDSYTEAFF	TGTGCCAGCAGGCTCGACAGTTACACTGAAGCTTTCTTT
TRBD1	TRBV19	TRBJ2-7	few	CASSIEGQYYEQYF	TGTGCCAGTAGTATAGAGGGACAGTACTACGAGCAGTACTTC
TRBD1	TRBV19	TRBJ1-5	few	CASSNTGGQAINQPQHF	TGTGCCAGTAGTAATACGGGGGGACAGGCGATCAATCAGCCCCAGCATTTT
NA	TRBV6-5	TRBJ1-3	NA	CASSYGGEANTIYF	TGTGCCAGCAGTTACGGCGGAGAGGCAAACACCATATATTTT
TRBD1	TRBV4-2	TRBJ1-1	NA	CASSPLGQGPEAFF	TGTGCCAGCAGCCCCCTTGGACAGGGTCCTGAAGCTTTCTTT
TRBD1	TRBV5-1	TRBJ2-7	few	CASSIDRGLTGEQYF	TGCGCCAGCAGCATAGACAGGGGTTTGACGGGCGAGCAGTACTTC
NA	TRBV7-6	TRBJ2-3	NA	CASSHKESTQYF	TGTGCCAGCAGCCACAAAGAATCCACGCAGTATTTT
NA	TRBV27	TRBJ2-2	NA	CASSLRVRNTGELFF	TGTGCCAGCAGCCTTAGAGTTCGCAACACCGGGGAGCTGTTTTTT
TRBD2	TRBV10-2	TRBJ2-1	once	CASSEWGGASGDNEQFF	TGCGCCAGCAGTGAGTGGGGGGGGGCTAGCGGGGACAATGAGCAGTTCTTC
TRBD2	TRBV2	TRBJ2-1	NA	CASSEGGREVPYNEQFF	TGTGCCAGCAGTGAAGGGGGGCGGGAGGTTCCCTACAATGAGCAGTTCTTC
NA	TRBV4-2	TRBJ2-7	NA	CASSQVGQGYEQYF	TGTGCCAGCAGCCAAGTTGGTCAGGGATACGAGCAGTACTTC